This is a list of T cell receptor beta chains from one sample in a study of blood T cell repertoires in COVID-19. Profiling relied on immunoSEQ multiplex PCR, and the TCRdb table lists in-frame clones only, not all of them. This sample has approximately 220,000 clones, with approximately 90% found just once. Sequencing was carried out using PBMCs or T cells enriched from blood (not recorded which). The receptor set was obtained from a woman aged 18-29 years in a cohort exposed to, infected with or recovered from COVID-19 (not recorded which). Both conserved end residues are part of each CDR3. The D gene is left open where the match is weak. Rows may omit the clone size; those that give it use once, few, many or a size class.

DNA	CDR3	D	V	J	size
TGTGCCAGCAGCTTGGAGTATCCGGAGTACTCTGGAAACACCATATATTTT	CASSLEYPEYSGNTIYF	-	TRBV5-5	TRBJ1-3	-
TGTGCCAGCAGTGGTAGCGGGAGAAGGTATGAGCAGTTCTTC	CASSGSGRRYEQFF	TRBD2	TRBV27	TRBJ2-1	-
TGTGCCAGCAGCCACGCTACAGGGGGGGACGAGCAGTACTTC	CASSHATGGDEQYF	-	TRBV3-1/TRBV3-2	TRBJ2-7	-
TGTGCCAGCAGTGCCGAGTTCCGGGTGAAAGACGCTTTCTTT	CASSAEFRVKDAFF	-	TRBV6-6	TRBJ1-1	-
TGTGCCAGCAGCTTCCGGGACACTGAAGCTTTCTTT	CASSFRDTEAFF	-	TRBV11-2	TRBJ1-1	-
TGTGCCAGTAGCCCCCCGGATCAGCCCCAGCATTTT	CASSPPDQPQHF	-	TRBV19	TRBJ1-5	-
TGTGCCAGCAGCCCGGAGCAGAGCTCCTATAATTCACCCCTCCACTTT	CASSPEQSSYNSPLHF	-	TRBV5-5	TRBJ1-6	-
TGTGCCAGTAGTCATTTGGAGGGCCTTCAACGCACAGATACGCAGTATTTT	CASSHLEGLQRTDTQYF	-	TRBV19	TRBJ2-3	-
TGCGCCAGCAGCTTGGGAGGAGATGACAATCAGCCCCAGCATTTT	CASSLGGDDNQPQHF	-	TRBV5-1	TRBJ1-5	-
TGCGCCAGCAGCAAGACAGGGGAGAATCCTGAAGCTTTCTTT	CASSKTGENPEAFF	TRBD1	TRBV4-1	TRBJ1-1	few
TGTGCCAGCAGTACTAGCGGCAGCACGACCGGGGAGCTGTTTTTT	CASSTSGSTTGELFF	TRBD2	TRBV27	TRBJ2-2	-
TGTGCCAGCAGCGTAGGGGGACTAGCGGGAGAGGGTGAGCAGTTCTTC	CASSVGGLAGEGEQFF	TRBD2	TRBV3-1/TRBV3-2	TRBJ2-1	once
TGCGCCAGCAGCTTCCAGGGGGACAGTTCCTACGAGCAGTACTTC	CASSFQGDSSYEQYF	TRBD1	TRBV5-1	TRBJ2-7	few
TGCGCCAGCAGCTCGGGACTAGCGGGGAACCAAGAGACCCAGTACTTC	CASSSGLAGNQETQYF	TRBD2	TRBV5-1	TRBJ2-5	-
TGTGCCATCAGTGATCAGCGGGAGCATTTCGAGCAGTACTTC	CAISDQREHFEQYF	TRBD2	TRBV10-3	TRBJ2-7	-
TGTGCCAGCACCCTGGCCGGGAATCAGCCCCAGCATTTT	CASTLAGNQPQHF	-	TRBV13	TRBJ1-5	-
TGTGCCAGCAGCGTGACCCCCGGGACAGAATACTACGAGCAGTACTTC	CASSVTPGTEYYEQYF	TRBD1	TRBV9	TRBJ2-7	few
TGTGCCAGCAGCTCGTCCTACGAGCAGTACTTC	CASSSSYEQYF	-	TRBV5-4	TRBJ2-7	-
TGCAGCACCCTGACAGGGCAATACAATGAGCAGTTCTTC	CSTLTGQYNEQFF	TRBD1	TRBV29-1	TRBJ2-1	-
TGTGCCAGCAGTTCGGTCTCCCACTATGAGCAGTTCTTC	CASSSVSHYEQFF	-	TRBV28	TRBJ2-1	-
TGTGCCTGGAGTGTTGGGGCTTTAGACACTGAAGCTTTCTTT	CAWSVGALDTEAFF	-	TRBV30	TRBJ1-1	-
TGTGCCAGTACCCCCGGGAGACCCTTTCAGCCCCAGCATTTT	CASTPGRPFQPQHF	-	TRBV19	TRBJ1-5	few
TGCGCCAGCAGCTTGGTGGCTGCAGCGGGAGGACTAAACACCGGGGAGCTGTTTTTT	CASSLVAAAGGLNTGELFF	TRBD2	TRBV5-1	TRBJ2-2	-
TGTGCCACCAGTGCCCGGGACAGGGGGTCAGATACGCAGTATTTT	CATSARDRGSDTQYF	TRBD1	TRBV24-1	TRBJ2-3	-
TGTGCCAGCAGCTCCGTAGCGGGAGGGAGCACAGATACGCAGTATTTT	CASSSVAGGSTDTQYF	TRBD2	TRBV11-2	TRBJ2-3	few
TGTGCCAGCAGCCCCGACAGGCGTGGAAACACCATATATTTT	CASSPDRRGNTIYF	-	TRBV3-1/TRBV3-2	TRBJ1-3	-
TGTGCCAGCAGTTTCAGGGGGGTTGAAAAACTGTTTTTT	CASSFRGVEKLFF	TRBD1	TRBV12-3/TRBV12-4	TRBJ1-4	-
TGTGCCAGCAGCGATGACAGGGGCACTGAAGCTTTCTTT	CASSDDRGTEAFF	TRBD1	TRBV5-8	TRBJ1-1	-
TGTGCCAGCAGCTTCCCAGTAGACGGGACAGGGCAGTTCTTC	CASSFPVDGTGQFF	TRBD1	TRBV7-9	TRBJ2-1	-
TGTGCCACCAGTGACAGGGGGATTTCTGTTTCAGGTTCTAACTATGGCTACACCTTC	CATSDRGISVSGSNYGYTF	TRBD1	TRBV24-1	TRBJ1-2	-
TGCGCCAGCAGCCAAGCCCTAGCGGGGAACACCGGGGAGCTGTTTTTT	CASSQALAGNTGELFF	TRBD2	TRBV4-1	TRBJ2-2	-
TGTGCCAGCAGCCAAGGGACAGGGGACTATGGCTACACCTTC	CASSQGTGDYGYTF	TRBD1	TRBV4-2	TRBJ1-2	-
TGTGCCAGTAGTCCAAGACAGGGGGCAGATGGCTACACCTTC	CASSPRQGADGYTF	TRBD1	TRBV19	TRBJ1-2	-
TGTGCCAGCAGTTACTTAGCGGGGGGGAGGAATGAGCAGTTCTTC	CASSYLAGGRNEQFF	TRBD2	TRBV6-5	TRBJ2-1	-
TGTGCCAGCAGTCCCCCGGGACAGGGAACCTATGGCTACACCTTC	CASSPPGQGTYGYTF	TRBD1	TRBV28	TRBJ1-2	-
TGTGCCCGTTCGGGACAGTGGGGTGGCTACACCTTC	CARSGQWGGYTF	TRBD1	TRBV30	TRBJ1-2	-
TGCGCCAGCAGCCAAGATCCCCCACGGGGGCAGTACTTC	CASSQDPPRGQYF	-	TRBV4-1	TRBJ2-7	-
TGTGCCAGCAGCTTAGCGTTGACTAGCGGGAGTATTGTCGAGCAGTTCTTC	CASSLALTSGSIVEQFF	TRBD2	TRBV7-8	TRBJ2-1	few
TGTGCCAGCAGTTCAAATAATTCACCCCTCCACTTT	CASSSNNSPLHF	-	TRBV27	TRBJ1-6	-
TGTGCCAGCAGCCGCCTTCGGACAGGGCGTATTAACACCGGGGAGCTGTTTTTT	CASSRLRTGRINTGELFF	TRBD1	TRBV27	TRBJ2-2	-
TGTGCCAGCAGTGCGACAGGGGTCCTCTACGAGCAGTACTTC	CASSATGVLYEQYF	TRBD1	TRBV25-1	TRBJ2-7	-
TGTGCCAGTAGTATCCCTCCCCGGCAGGACAACATACAAGAGACCCAGTACTTC	CASSIPPRQDNIQETQYF	-	TRBV19	TRBJ2-5	-
TGCGCCAGCAGCCAAACAGGGGACTATGGCTACACCTTC	CASSQTGDYGYTF	TRBD1	TRBV5-1	TRBJ1-2	-
TGTGCCAGCAGCCAAGATGGGAACAGGGCTACTGAAGCTTTCTTT	CASSQDGNRATEAFF	-	TRBV3-1/TRBV3-2	TRBJ1-1	-
TGCAGTGCTAGTGAGGGCCATAGCGCGGGAGTTGACAATGAGCAGTTCTTC	CSASEGHSAGVDNEQFF	TRBD2	TRBV20-1	TRBJ2-1	-
TGTGCCAGCGGTGAACAGGAGAACACTGAAGCTTTCTTT	CASGEQENTEAFF	-	TRBV2	TRBJ1-1	-
TGTGCCAGCAGCCAGGGACTAGATTCGACAGATACGCAGTATTTT	CASSQGLDSTDTQYF	TRBD2	TRBV7-3	TRBJ2-3	-
TGCGCCAGCAGCCAAAATACAGGGAGAAACACCATATATTTT	CASSQNTGRNTIYF	-	TRBV5-1	TRBJ1-3	-
TGTGCCAGCAGTGTGGACAGGCGATCCTACGAGCAGTACTTC	CASSVDRRSYEQYF	TRBD1	TRBV2	TRBJ2-7	-
TGTGCCACCAGCGGTAGACATCCAGCTAACTATGGCTACACCTTC	CATSGRHPANYGYTF	-	TRBV15	TRBJ1-2	-
TGTGCCAGTAGTCCCAGGACTGGTCAAGAGACCCAGTACTTC	CASSPRTGQETQYF	-	TRBV19	TRBJ2-5	-
TGTGCCAGCAGCCCGCACCGACAGGGCAGCAACACCGGGGAGCTGTTTTTT	CASSPHRQGSNTGELFF	TRBD1	TRBV7-3	TRBJ2-2	-
TGTGCCAGCAGCTTGGATAGCGGGAAGAGGGAGACCCAGTACTTC	CASSLDSGKRETQYF	TRBD2	TRBV5-6	TRBJ2-5	-